The clone carrying this TCR beta chain was seen only once. Its matching antigen is unknown. Every single patient, without exception, relapsed after autologous stem cell transplantation, and brentuximab vedotin exposure varied. The protocol was immunoSEQ multiplex PCR, while the TCRdb copy is restricted to in-frame clones and leaves out a portion. The repertoire holds about 7,300 clones, with 76% as singletons. This CDR3 is built from 14 residues. Trimming left V 7 bases short and J 7 bases short, with 17 bases between. Per germline, CDR1 SGHVS and CDR2 FNYEAQ. These data originate in a study of PD-1 blockade in classical Hodgkin lymphoma. About the research overall: Nivolumab was administered to patients intravenously at 3 mg/kg every 2 weeks.

Study results and caveats: Relapsed/refractory patients reportedly had the lowest baseline TCR diversity, below newly diagnosed patients, who were below healthy donors. Complete responders started with a diversity level that resembled newly diagnosed patients at baseline. The authors have not defined what causes the repertoire differences, possibly disease activity or prior therapy.

The sequence came from a human donor with classical Hodgkin lymphoma. The chain uses TRBV7-6 and TRBJ2-1, with D tentatively TRBD1 (7 bases). The starting material was peripheral blood mononuclear cells (PBMCs), obtained before the second cycle of nivolumab. The DNA of the CDR3 is TGTGCCAGCACCGGCTACAGGGGAGGTAATGAGCAGTTCTTC. Its translation is CASTGYRGGNEQFF.